This TCR beta chain was captured by sequencing in a study of T cells after yellow fever vaccination. In the case of this clonotype: Antigen specificity is unknown.

In TCRdb, the 5' RACE reads were re-called with MiXCR into one record per CDR3 protein. The repertoire holds a few hundred thousand distinct CDR3 sequences, with about 4% as singletons. General study findings and limits: Most clones from primary vaccination were detected again post-booster (approximately 97% CD4, about 88% CD8).

The CDR3 covers 14 residues. CDR1 is LGHNA, CDR2 YNFKEQ, per germline. Trimming at V came to 3 bases and at J to 7 bases, leaving 5 bases not matched to a gene. The gene calls are TRBV4-2 and TRBJ1-4; 7 nucleotides align to TRBD1. The receptor comes from a man aged 18 to 29 who received the YFV17D yellow fever vaccine. The specimen comprised PBMCs, sampled 5 days after the yellow fever booster vaccination. The CDR3 nucleotides read TGTGCCAGCAGCCAGACAGGGAAAGGTGAAAAACTGTTTTTT. This encodes CASSQTGKGEKLFF.